A selection of T cell receptor beta chains follows, all from one sample in a study of T cell responses to AZD1222 COVID-19 vaccine. Assay: immunoSEQ multiplex PCR; the TCRdb copy retains only in-frame clones and omits some. In the table there are 160,000 or so clones, about 88% of which are singletons. This material consisted of peripheral blood, taken after recovery from COVID-19. The source is an adult who had recovered from COVID-19. CDR3s include the opening cysteine and the closing phenylalanine or tryptophan. A D gene is named only where the DNA matches it firmly. Clone size, where shown, is once, few, many, or a class for clones that have expanded.

CDR3 DNA: TGTGCCAGCAGTGAAGCAGAAGGGTCCTACAATGAGCAGTTCTTC
CDR3 protein: CASSEAEGSYNEQFF
V gene: TRBV2
J gene: TRBJ2-1
D gene: -
clone size: -

CDR3 DNA: TGTGCCAGCAGTCCGGGAGCAGGGGTGTTAGGCACTGAAGCTTTCTTT
CDR3 protein: CASSPGAGVLGTEAFF
V gene: TRBV7-9
J gene: TRBJ1-1
D gene: -
clone size: -

CDR3 DNA: TGCGCCAGCAGCTTGGTGGTGACAGGGCGCGCCTACAATGAGCAGTTCTTC
CDR3 protein: CASSLVVTGRAYNEQFF
V gene: TRBV5-1
J gene: TRBJ2-1
D gene: TRBD1
clone size: once

CDR3 DNA: TGTGCCAGCAGTGGGGCAGGGTATGGCTACACCTTC
CDR3 protein: CASSGAGYGYTF
V gene: TRBV6-4
J gene: TRBJ1-2
D gene: -
clone size: few

CDR3 DNA: TGTGCCATCAGTTCGGGACAGGTCAATCAGCCCCAGCATTTT
CDR3 protein: CAISSGQVNQPQHF
V gene: TRBV10-3
J gene: TRBJ1-5
D gene: TRBD1
clone size: -

CDR3 DNA: TGTGCCAGCAGCCAACAAAGGTCTAATGGCTACACCTTC
CDR3 protein: CASSQQRSNGYTF
V gene: TRBV3-1/TRBV3-2
J gene: TRBJ1-2
D gene: -
clone size: -

CDR3 DNA: TGTGCCAGCTCACCGGGGGGGACGGGCAATCAGCCCCAGCATTTT
CDR3 protein: CASSPGGTGNQPQHF
V gene: TRBV18
J gene: TRBJ1-5
D gene: -
clone size: -

CDR3 DNA: TGTGCCAGCAGCGTGCAGGACGGAGGCTACACTGAAGCTTTCTTT
CDR3 protein: CASSVQDGGYTEAFF
V gene: TRBV9
J gene: TRBJ1-1
D gene: -
clone size: -

CDR3 DNA: TGTGCCAGCAGCTTCACGAAGCATAATTCACCCCTCCACTTT
CDR3 protein: CASSFTKHNSPLHF
V gene: TRBV5-6
J gene: TRBJ1-6
D gene: -
clone size: -

CDR3 DNA: TGTGCCAGCTCACCATCGGCGCAGGCCTCTGGAAACACCATATATTTT
CDR3 protein: CASSPSAQASGNTIYF
V gene: TRBV18
J gene: TRBJ1-3
D gene: -
clone size: -